This TCR beta chain was captured by sequencing in a study of shared clonotypes between healthy human individuals (dated by TCRdb to about 2020). Looking at the study overall: Three men and a couple of women, aged 18 to 49 years, made up the cohort. For each donor, three plates each were used for CD4 naive and CD4 memory, two plates were used for CD8 naive, and one plate was used for CD8 memory. Blood TCR repertoires of five healthy adults were deeply sequenced to estimate repertoire size and the extent of clonotype sharing between individuals. To increase sequencing depth and limit assay-specific biases, TCR repertoire library preparation and sequencing were carried out by different laboratories using diverse techniques. Per donor, leukapheresis produced somewhere between about 0.94 and 9 billion PBMCs. What the work shows at the level of the full study, not this receptor alone: Sampling was restricted to blood, and TCR repertoires in tissue are likely to differ from TCR repertoires in blood. Incomplete sequencing was indicated by rarefaction of sorted-subset datasets, despite the large sequencing depth. The small number of donors limited the genetic and exposure-history diversity represented. Roughly 5% of naive CD4, 3% to 3.5% of naive CD8, approximately 2.2% of memory CD4, and less than 0.45% of memory CD8 clonotypes were shared across a few donors. Clonotypes shared by all four sorted-subset donors showed higher generation probabilities than non-shared clonotypes. Pairwise subsampling indicated that sequencing depth was expected to affect the degree of clonotype sharing among donors. Larger estimated clonotype richness was generally found for naive subsets than for memory subsets.

Reading from cysteine to phenylalanine, the CDR3 counts 15 amino acids. Only the CDR3 part of the read is kept: 45 bases, read in frame from the first base. Reading the germline V gene gives CDR1 MDHEN and CDR2 SYDVKM. V and J are trimmed by 7 bases and 7 bases, and the gene matches miss 8 bases of the junction. TCR CDR3 regions were amplified from genomic DNA by multiplex PCR using the deep immunoSEQ assay. Extracted genomic DNA from each cell subset was distributed evenly across all wells of several immunoSEQ 96-well plates, and each plate was treated as a replicate. Each replicate PCR for sorted subsets received around 200 ng genomic DNA, equal to roughly 30,000 T cell genomes. Purified libraries were measured with a Qubit 3.0 fluorometer, size-checked on a Bioanalyzer 2100, and measured again with the KAPA Library Quantification kit. A separate single-read 150-cycle Illumina NextSeq 550 flow cell was used to sequence each immunoSEQ 96-well plate. From the authors' description of their analysis: Because only junctional sequences without quality scores were contained in the immunoSEQ output, filtering matching that applied to full-length reads could not be performed. Sequences were annotated with PyIR, a Python wrapper for IgBLAST v1.9, and V/J genes and CDR3 were assigned using IMGT germline references. Reads were filtered out if the reads had weak V/J assignments (E-value above 1e-6), no CDR3, stop codons, out-of-frame junctions, or ambiguous translated residues. V3J clonotypes were defined as sequences sharing an identical inferred V gene, J gene, and CDR3 amino acid sequence. Percentage overlap between repertoires was calculated by dividing the number of shared unique clonotypes by the size of the smaller repertoire. RTK rarefaction, the Chao1 estimator, and Recon v2.1 estimates of unobserved clonotypes were used to assess repertoire richness. For all TCRbeta clonotypes obtained by the gDNA method from a few donors, generation probabilities were computed with OLGA. TCRdb retrieved this table from immuneACCESS and kept in-frame rearrangements only. Not all clones are present; in checked studies, unresolved V genes account for under half, and no reason is known for the remainder. Clone size and V and J calls were adopted from that table, with D and trimming inferred from the DNA. The sample table contains 850,000 to 1,100,000 clones; only one count was recorded for roughly 80% of them. The ten most abundant clones make up 0.89% of the sample.

As regards this clone: Its recognized antigen is unknown. Per-nucleotide qualities are absent, and no much larger clonotype sits a single base away.

The donors were healthy, HIV-negative adults who had no recently reported acute infections or vaccinations. Every donor was a Caucasian adult living in Nashville, Tennessee, USA. Magnetic negative selection was used to enrich CD4+ T cells, after which naive cells were positively selected on CD45RA and the negative fraction became the memory subset. After blood collection by leukapheresis, PBMCs were isolated using Ficoll-Histopaque density gradient centrifugation and then cryopreserved in the vapor phase of liquid nitrogen. Analytical flow cytometry was used to check the purity and quantity of every magnetically sorted T cell population. Genomic DNA was isolated from each sorted fraction and quantified by UV absorbance on a Nanodrop 2000c.

Material: memory CD4+ T cells from PBMCs. This specimen's cell subset or site label, interpreted: CD45RA-negative fraction. This clonotype was sampled from a man aged 18 to 30 in good health. Some clones in this sample may be carry-over from other donors' samples. The rearrangement combines TRBV28 with TRBJ2-2; TRBD1 matches 11 bases in the middle. The nucleotides are TGTGCCAGCATAAGGACAGGGGGCATGGGCGGGGAGCTGTTTTTT. It translates as CASIRTGGMGGELFF. The variable domain in full, with residues beyond the CDR3 obtained from the reference TRBV28 and TRBJ2-2 genes, is DVKVTQSSRYLVKRTGEKVFLECVQDMDHENMFWYRQDPGLGLRLIYFSYDVKMKEKGDIPEGYSVSREKKERFSLILESASTNQTSMYLCASIRTGGMGGELFFGEGSRLTVL.